A selection of T cell receptor beta chains follows, all from one sample in a study of blood T cell repertoires in COVID-19. Assay used: immunoSEQ multiplex PCR; TCRdb lists only in-frame clones, some missing. The sample holds some 180,000 clones, around 90% seen once. Sample: peripheral blood. All receptors come from a man aged 50 to 60 with acute or convalescent COVID-19. CDR3s leave out the opening cysteine and the closing phenylalanine or tryptophan.

v_gene: TRBV28
j_gene: TRBJ2-1
CDR3aa: ASIGAGRTYNEQF

v_gene: TRBV11-2
j_gene: TRBJ2-3
CDR3aa: ASSLKTRTTSTDTQY

v_gene: TRBV5-4
j_gene: TRBJ2-2
CDR3aa: ASSLDLAGAGELF

v_gene: TRBV7-9
j_gene: TRBJ1-4
CDR3aa: ASSLGFETGDEKLF

v_gene: TRBV28
j_gene: TRBJ1-3
CDR3aa: ASSYRGKYSGNTIY

v_gene: TRBV7-2
j_gene: TRBJ1-4
CDR3aa: ASSRGGANEKLF

v_gene: TRBV19
j_gene: TRBJ2-5
CDR3aa: ASSRGTSGTETQY

v_gene: TRBV19
j_gene: TRBJ2-2
CDR3aa: ASKVVGRNTGELF

v_gene: TRBV4-1
j_gene: TRBJ2-1
CDR3aa: ASSQVILGGGANEQF

v_gene: TRBV7-9
j_gene: TRBJ1-1
CDR3aa: ASSFWTAQLNTEAF

v_gene: TRBV4-1
j_gene: TRBJ2-1
CDR3aa: ASSQDGQDNEQF

v_gene: TRBV27
j_gene: TRBJ1-1
CDR3aa: ASRPRGGAVGTEAF

v_gene: TRBV6-5
j_gene: TRBJ1-1
CDR3aa: ASRIGQGYTEAF

v_gene: TRBV6-4
j_gene: TRBJ1-6
CDR3aa: ASSRDRNSPLH

v_gene: TRBV14
j_gene: TRBJ2-5
CDR3aa: ASSSSKRGLRETQY

v_gene: TRBV28
j_gene: TRBJ2-1
CDR3aa: ASSLLLAGGLDEQF

v_gene: TRBV25-1
j_gene: TRBJ1-4
CDR3aa: ASSESLGTGSEKLF

v_gene: TRBV7-2
j_gene: TRBJ2-3
CDR3aa: ASSLDSYASGRGADTQY

v_gene: TRBV10-3
j_gene: TRBJ1-1
CDR3aa: AIRPTGTGGTEAF

v_gene: TRBV27
j_gene: TRBJ1-5
CDR3aa: ASSFVQGYLQPQH

v_gene: TRBV5-1
j_gene: TRBJ2-1
CDR3aa: ASSFSGSYNEQF

v_gene: TRBV7-9
j_gene: TRBJ1-5
CDR3aa: ASSWGGSQPQH

v_gene: TRBV6-5
j_gene: TRBJ2-3
CDR3aa: ASSYGDGGLGDTQY

v_gene: TRBV28
j_gene: TRBJ1-1
CDR3aa: ASKAGQMNTEAF

v_gene: TRBV4-2
j_gene: TRBJ1-6
CDR3aa: ASSAFQTGSYSPLH

v_gene: TRBV28
j_gene: TRBJ1-2
CDR3aa: ASSFLQGGYT

v_gene: TRBV7-6
j_gene: TRBJ2-1
CDR3aa: ASSLGLAVFYNEQF

v_gene: TRBV7-3
j_gene: TRBJ2-5
CDR3aa: ASSLTPSRVGETQY

v_gene: TRBV28
j_gene: TRBJ1-6
CDR3aa: ASSPGTGGNSPLH

v_gene: TRBV24-1
j_gene: TRBJ1-4
CDR3aa: ATSEGGQGSAEKLF

v_gene: TRBV6-6
j_gene: TRBJ1-3
CDR3aa: ASSLGQGADTIY

v_gene: TRBV19
j_gene: TRBJ1-2
CDR3aa: ASSIKTGDYGYT

v_gene: TRBV5-1
j_gene: TRBJ2-2
CDR3aa: ASSHLTSGRYTGELF

v_gene: TRBV21-1
j_gene: TRBJ2-5
CDR3aa: ASSKATTLGLAGGSEQTQY

v_gene: TRBV27
j_gene: TRBJ1-4
CDR3aa: ASSPDRLATNEKLF

v_gene: TRBV30
j_gene: TRBJ1-4
CDR3aa: ALSSHRSTNEKLF

v_gene: TRBV11-2
j_gene: TRBJ2-5
CDR3aa: ASSFSAGGKETQY

v_gene: TRBV27
j_gene: TRBJ2-1
CDR3aa: ASSLNGAGNEQF

v_gene: TRBV21-1
j_gene: TRBJ2-2
CDR3aa: ASTLPPSTPEKDTGELF

v_gene: TRBV5-1
j_gene: TRBJ1-3
CDR3aa: ASSFGQHEGGNTIY

v_gene: TRBV29-1
j_gene: TRBJ2-1
CDR3aa: SVDIAGADEQF

v_gene: TRBV6-5
j_gene: TRBJ2-7
CDR3aa: ASSSGRGTSYEQY

v_gene: TRBV10-3
j_gene: TRBJ2-7
CDR3aa: AIGAKTSGGEQY

v_gene: TRBV24-1
j_gene: TRBJ1-5
CDR3aa: ATSEFGDQPQH

v_gene: TRBV19
j_gene: TRBJ1-1
CDR3aa: ASSIVDSLNTEAF

v_gene: TRBV19
j_gene: TRBJ2-3
CDR3aa: ASSTQAGAFLGDTQY